This TCR beta chain came from a study of blood T cells in healthy people across ages. Study context: About one barcoded TCR beta cDNA was captured per two T cells.

Germline CDR1 reads MNHEY; CDR2 reads SMNVEV (reference sequence). V lost 8 bases, J lost 5 bases, and 9 bases lay in between. The length of the CDR3 is 11 residues. Study-level points and caveats: Samples with more naive T cells showed higher observed beta diversity.

On this clonotype itself: The antigen is not known.

A sample-barcoded 5' primer and a J-beta primer mix were used in a second PCR of about 6 to 11 cycles. Each CDR3 protein gets one entry after TCRdb re-called the 5' RACE reads with MiXCR. The table lists over a million distinct CDR3 sequences, 59% of them singletons. Source material: blood. The rearrangement links TRBV27 to TRBJ2-5; D gene ambiguous. This receptor was obtained from a man aged 18-30 years in good health. CDR3 coding DNA: TGTGCCAGCGCACTGGGGGAGACCCAGTACTTC. It encodes CASALGETQYF.